These T cell receptor beta chains were read from a single sample in a study of blood T cell repertoires in COVID-19. Measured with immunoSEQ multiplex PCR; TCRdb has only the in-frame clones, and not every one. The sample has tens of thousands of clones, 65% to 90% seen once. Source material: peripheral blood. Every receptor here comes from a woman over 75 with acute or convalescent COVID-19. Each CDR3 is given with its conserved first and last residue. Fields, in order: V gene, J gene, CDR3 length, clone size, D gene, CDR3 protein, CDR3 DNA. The D gene is left open where the match is weak. Only some rows state a clone size, as once, few, many or a class for expanded clones.

v_call: TRBV6-1
j_call: TRBJ1-5
cdr3_length: 15
clone_size: .
d_call: .
cdr3_aa: CASSEQGFSNQPQHF
cdr3_nt: TGTGCCAGCAGTGAACAGGGTTTCAGCAATCAGCCCCAGCATTTT

v_call: TRBV5-1
j_call: TRBJ1-6
cdr3_length: 16
clone_size: few
d_call: .
cdr3_aa: CASSLAETGGNSPLHF
cdr3_nt: TGCGCCAGCAGCTTGGCCGAGACAGGAGGTAATTCACCCCTCCACTTT

v_call: TRBV2
j_call: TRBJ1-3
cdr3_length: 15
clone_size: .
d_call: .
cdr3_aa: CASSAGANSGNTIYF
cdr3_nt: TGTGCCAGCAGTGCAGGGGCAAACTCTGGAAACACCATATATTTT

v_call: TRBV4-1
j_call: TRBJ2-7
cdr3_length: 14
clone_size: .
d_call: TRBD1
cdr3_aa: CASSKGQGVAEQYF
cdr3_nt: TGCGCCAGCAGCAAGGGACAGGGAGTCGCCGAGCAGTACTTC

v_call: TRBV7-9
j_call: TRBJ1-2
cdr3_length: 15
clone_size: .
d_call: TRBD1
cdr3_aa: CASSFSGQGSHGYTF
cdr3_nt: TGTGCCAGCAGCTTTAGTGGACAGGGGAGCCATGGCTACACCTTC

v_call: TRBV10-3
j_call: TRBJ2-7
cdr3_length: 14
clone_size: .
d_call: .
cdr3_aa: CAISESRSSYEQYF
cdr3_nt: TGTGCCATCAGTGAGTCGAGGTCCTCCTACGAGCAGTACTTC

v_call: TRBV19
j_call: TRBJ2-1
cdr3_length: 15
clone_size: .
d_call: TRBD1
cdr3_aa: CASSVPGQGYNEQFF
cdr3_nt: TGTGCCAGTAGTGTACCGGGACAGGGATACAATGAGCAGTTCTTC

v_call: TRBV6-1
j_call: TRBJ1-1
cdr3_length: 16
clone_size: .
d_call: TRBD1
cdr3_aa: CASSGRTGVVNTEAFF
cdr3_nt: TGTGCCAGCAGTGGCCGGACAGGGGTGGTGAACACTGAAGCTTTCTTT

v_call: TRBV19
j_call: TRBJ1-1
cdr3_length: 14
clone_size: few
d_call: .
cdr3_aa: CATSLEATNTEAFF
cdr3_nt: TGTGCCACTTCGTTGGAGGCGACGAACACTGAAGCTTTCTTT

v_call: TRBV6-5
j_call: TRBJ1-6
cdr3_length: 15
clone_size: .
d_call: TRBD1
cdr3_aa: CASDQQGAYNSPLHF
cdr3_nt: TGTGCCAGCGACCAACAGGGGGCCTATAATTCACCCCTCCACTTT

v_call: TRBV5-1
j_call: TRBJ2-2
cdr3_length: 15
clone_size: .
d_call: .
cdr3_aa: CASSLWPQGRGELFF
cdr3_nt: TGCGCCAGCAGCTTGTGGCCTCAGGGTAGAGGGGAGCTGTTTTTT

v_call: TRBV27
j_call: TRBJ2-5
cdr3_length: 16
clone_size: .
d_call: TRBD2
cdr3_aa: CASSPQTSGAKETQYF
cdr3_nt: TGTGCCAGCAGTCCTCAGACTAGCGGGGCGAAAGAGACCCAGTACTTC

v_call: TRBV20-1
j_call: TRBJ2-1
cdr3_length: 16
clone_size: .
d_call: TRBD1
cdr3_aa: CSASDEGQGAYNEQFF
cdr3_nt: TGCAGTGCTAGTGATGAAGGGCAGGGGGCCTACAATGAGCAGTTCTTC

v_call: TRBV6-4
j_call: TRBJ2-7
cdr3_length: 16
clone_size: .
d_call: TRBD1
cdr3_aa: CASSDSPGQGTGEQYF
cdr3_nt: TGTGCCAGCAGTGACTCTCCGGGACAGGGGACGGGTGAGCAGTACTTC

v_call: TRBV6-5
j_call: TRBJ2-5
cdr3_length: 12
clone_size: .
d_call: .
cdr3_aa: CATSLNVETQYF
cdr3_nt: TGTGCCACCTCCTTAAATGTCGAGACCCAGTACTTC

v_call: TRBV4-2
j_call: TRBJ1-2
cdr3_length: 14
clone_size: .
d_call: .
cdr3_aa: CASSQRESVRGYTF
cdr3_nt: TGTGCCAGCAGCCAAAGGGAGTCAGTTAGAGGCTACACCTTC

v_call: TRBV3-1/TRBV3-2
j_call: TRBJ2-6
cdr3_length: 15
clone_size: .
d_call: .
cdr3_aa: CASSPGSSGANVLTF
cdr3_nt: TGTGCCAGCAGCCCCGGGTCCTCTGGGGCCAACGTCCTGACTTTC

v_call: TRBV2
j_call: TRBJ2-2
cdr3_length: 14
clone_size: .
d_call: TRBD2
cdr3_aa: CASIRTSSSGELFF
cdr3_nt: TGTGCCAGCATAAGGACTAGCAGTTCCGGGGAGCTGTTTTTT

v_call: TRBV5-4
j_call: TRBJ2-3
cdr3_length: 13
clone_size: .
d_call: TRBD2
cdr3_aa: CASSLAGGDTQYF
cdr3_nt: TGTGCCAGCAGCCTAGCGGGGGGGGATACGCAGTATTTT

v_call: TRBV25-1
j_call: TRBJ2-1
cdr3_length: 13
clone_size: .
d_call: .
cdr3_aa: CASEAGPYNEQFF
cdr3_nt: TGTGCCAGCGAAGCAGGTCCTTACAATGAGCAGTTCTTC

v_call: TRBV5-6
j_call: TRBJ2-7
cdr3_length: 13
clone_size: .
d_call: TRBD1
cdr3_aa: CASSRQGSYEQYF
cdr3_nt: TGTGCCAGCAGTCGACAGGGCTCCTACGAGCAGTACTTC

v_call: TRBV5-5
j_call: TRBJ1-6
cdr3_length: 15
clone_size: .
d_call: .
cdr3_aa: CASSIQGLHNSPLHF
cdr3_nt: TGTGCCAGCAGCATACAGGGCCTTCATAATTCACCCCTCCACTTT

v_call: TRBV5-1
j_call: TRBJ1-4
cdr3_length: 13
clone_size: once
d_call: .
cdr3_aa: CASSRGKNEKLFF
cdr3_nt: TGCGCCAGCAGCCGGGGGAAGAATGAAAAACTGTTTTTT

v_call: TRBV6-2/TRBV6-3
j_call: TRBJ2-3
cdr3_length: 16
clone_size: .
d_call: .
cdr3_aa: CASSYSSGWTRDTQYF
cdr3_nt: TGTGCCAGCAGTTACTCGAGTGGGTGGACACGAGATACGCAGTATTTT

v_call: TRBV19
j_call: TRBJ1-1
cdr3_length: 14
clone_size: once
d_call: TRBD1
cdr3_aa: CASSTGQGGTEAFF
cdr3_nt: TGTGCCAGTAGTACCGGACAGGGAGGGACTGAAGCTTTCTTT

v_call: TRBV24-1
j_call: TRBJ1-5
cdr3_length: 12
clone_size: .
d_call: .
cdr3_aa: CAVLESNQPQHF
cdr3_nt: TGTGCCGTACTCGAAAGCAATCAGCCCCAGCATTTT

v_call: TRBV7-9
j_call: TRBJ1-4
cdr3_length: 15
clone_size: .
d_call: .
cdr3_aa: CASSSTGATNEKLFF
cdr3_nt: TGTGCCAGCAGCTCTACCGGGGCAACTAATGAAAAACTGTTTTTT

v_call: TRBV7-9
j_call: TRBJ2-7
cdr3_length: 14
clone_size: .
d_call: .
cdr3_aa: CASTLGGSSYEQYF
cdr3_nt: TGTGCCAGCACTCTTGGGGGGTCCTCCTACGAGCAGTACTTC

v_call: TRBV3-1/TRBV3-2
j_call: TRBJ2-3
cdr3_length: 14
clone_size: .
d_call: .
cdr3_aa: CASSQASSTDTQYF
cdr3_nt: TGTGCCAGCAGCCAGGCCTCTAGCACAGATACGCAGTATTTT

v_call: TRBV2
j_call: TRBJ1-4
cdr3_length: 16
clone_size: .
d_call: TRBD1
cdr3_aa: CASSERVGTGFEKLFF
cdr3_nt: TGTGCCAGCAGTGAACGTGTAGGGACAGGGTTTGAAAAACTGTTTTTT

v_call: TRBV5-4
j_call: TRBJ2-7
cdr3_length: 13
clone_size: .
d_call: .
cdr3_aa: CASSWAGADEQYF
cdr3_nt: TGTGCCAGCAGCTGGGCAGGGGCCGACGAGCAGTACTTC

v_call: TRBV6-2/TRBV6-3
j_call: TRBJ1-2
cdr3_length: 13
clone_size: .
d_call: TRBD1
cdr3_aa: CASSQDRGYGYTF
cdr3_nt: TGTGCCAGCAGCCAGGACAGGGGATATGGCTACACCTTC

v_call: TRBV5-1
j_call: TRBJ2-5
cdr3_length: 16
clone_size: .
d_call: TRBD1
cdr3_aa: CASSPVGTGGQETQYF
cdr3_nt: TGCGCCAGCAGCCCCGTCGGGACAGGGGGCCAGGAGACCCAGTACTTC

v_call: TRBV7-3
j_call: TRBJ2-1
cdr3_length: 15
clone_size: .
d_call: .
cdr3_aa: CASSRAHGSYNEQFF
cdr3_nt: TGTGCCAGCAGCCGTGCGCATGGCTCCTACAATGAGCAGTTCTTC

v_call: TRBV18
j_call: TRBJ2-7
cdr3_length: 16
clone_size: .
d_call: TRBD1
cdr3_aa: CASSAAGTGGSYEQYF
cdr3_nt: TGTGCCAGCTCAGCAGCCGGGACAGGGGGATCCTACGAGCAGTACTTC

v_call: TRBV10-3
j_call: TRBJ2-1
cdr3_length: 18
clone_size: .
d_call: TRBD2
cdr3_aa: CAISESIQQRGGYNEQFF
cdr3_nt: TGTGCCATCAGTGAGTCGATTCAACAGCGGGGGGGCTACAATGAGCAGTTCTTC

v_call: TRBV4-1
j_call: TRBJ2-3
cdr3_length: 15
clone_size: .
d_call: .
cdr3_aa: CASSEVAGLTDTQYF
cdr3_nt: TGCGCCAGCAGCGAAGTGGCGGGGCTCACAGATACGCAGTATTTT

v_call: TRBV20-1
j_call: TRBJ1-2
cdr3_length: 13
clone_size: .
d_call: .
cdr3_aa: CSASLTQGYGYTF
cdr3_nt: TGCAGTGCTAGTTTAACTCAGGGCTATGGCTACACCTTC

v_call: TRBV11-2
j_call: TRBJ1-5
cdr3_length: 15
clone_size: .
d_call: TRBD1
cdr3_aa: CASSSGTGVNQPQHF
cdr3_nt: TGTGCCAGCAGCTCCGGGACAGGGGTAAACCAGCCCCAGCATTTT

v_call: TRBV29-1
j_call: TRBJ1-2
cdr3_length: 12
clone_size: .
d_call: .
cdr3_aa: CSAREGSYGYTF
cdr3_nt: TGCAGCGCTCGGGAGGGATCCTACGGCTACACCTTC

v_call: TRBV7-3
j_call: TRBJ2-1
cdr3_length: 15
clone_size: few
d_call: TRBD2
cdr3_aa: CASSPGLAGYNEQFF
cdr3_nt: TGTGCCAGCAGCCCAGGACTAGCGGGGTACAATGAGCAGTTCTTC

v_call: TRBV4-1
j_call: TRBJ1-2
cdr3_length: 15
clone_size: .
d_call: .
cdr3_aa: CASSQDLSSNYGYTF
cdr3_nt: TGCGCCAGCAGCCAAGATCTTTCCTCCAACTATGGCTACACCTTC

v_call: TRBV19
j_call: TRBJ1-2
cdr3_length: 14
clone_size: .
d_call: TRBD1
cdr3_aa: CASSRTGSNYGYTF
cdr3_nt: TGTGCCAGTAGTAGGACAGGATCTAACTATGGCTACACCTTC

v_call: TRBV7-2
j_call: TRBJ1-1
cdr3_length: 15
clone_size: .
d_call: .
cdr3_aa: CASSKGAGGGTEAFF
cdr3_nt: TGTGCCAGCAGCAAAGGGGCAGGCGGCGGCACTGAAGCTTTCTTT

v_call: TRBV6-5
j_call: TRBJ1-5
cdr3_length: 12
clone_size: once
d_call: TRBD1
cdr3_aa: CATRQGSQPQHF
cdr3_nt: TGTGCCACCAGACAGGGAAGTCAGCCCCAGCATTTT

v_call: TRBV3-1/TRBV3-2
j_call: TRBJ1-1
cdr3_length: 14
clone_size: .
d_call: .
cdr3_aa: CASSQAGGSTEAFF
cdr3_nt: TGTGCCAGCAGCCAAGCAGGTGGAAGCACTGAAGCTTTCTTT

v_call: TRBV9
j_call: TRBJ1-4
cdr3_length: 17
clone_size: .
d_call: .
cdr3_aa: CASSVDTTDGGNEKLFF
cdr3_nt: TGTGCCAGCAGCGTCGATACCACGGACGGAGGGAATGAAAAACTGTTTTTT